These 19 T cell receptor beta chains originate from one sample sequenced in a study of post-analysis software for immune sequencing data. These receptors have no identified antigens. General study points: TRBV5-6, TRBV5-1 and TRBV20-1 were among five TRBV segments more frequent in patients than controls.

TCR beta cDNA libraries included unique molecular identifiers. MiXCR was run by TCRdb on the PCR reads, yielding one entry per CDR3 protein. The sample has roughly 700,000 distinct CDR3 sequences; 25% to 30% are singletons. Input material: blood. The receptors come from a girl aged 5-17 years with multiple sclerosis.

This sequence joins TRBV20-1 and TRBJ2-1, with TRBD2 matching over 7 bases. Looked up from germline, CDR1 is DFQATT and CDR2 is SNEGSKA (reference sequence). The length of the CDR3 is 13 residues. The CDR3 DNA reads as TGCAAACTCTCGGGGCTAGCGGACAATGAGCAGTTCTTC. It yields the protein CKLSGLADNEQFF.

The V call is TRBV15, the J call TRBJ2-5; 11 bases line up with TRBD1. The J call may be in error: the DNA end matches TRBJ2-4 better. CDR1 is LNHNV, CDR2 YYDKDF, per germline (reference sequence). The CDR3 has 20 residues. DNA for the CDR3: TGTGCCACCAGCAGAGATAACCTCGGACAGGGGGCATTGCGCAAAAACATTCAGTACTTC. Translating gives CATSRDNLGQGALRKNIQYF.

There are a few counts of this clonotype. The chain uses TRBV20-1 and TRBJ2-6; 9 bases align to TRBD1. J lost 0 bases, V lost 3 bases, and 12 bases had no gene match. CDR3 size: 19 residues. CDR1 is DFQATT, CDR2 SNEGSKA, per germline (reference sequence). The chain's CDR3 is CSARRALGTGSSGANVLTF. The CDR3 DNA sequence: TGCAGTGCTAGGAGAGCCCTAGGGACAGGGAGCTCTGGGGCCAACGTCCTGACTTTC.

The chain is built from TRBV13 and TRBJ2-5; TRBD2 agrees at 7 bases. From germline, CDR1 is PRHDT and CDR2 FYEKMQ (reference sequence). The CDR3 contains 14 residues. Trimming cost V 5 bases and J 1 base; bases outside gene matches: 4. Here the CDR3 reads CASSQRDLQETQYF. As DNA, the CDR3 is TGTGCCAGCAGCCAGCGGGACCTCCAAGAGACCCAGTACTTC.

This clonotype was seen ten or more times. The rearrangement joins TRBV12-3 or TRBV12-4 to TRBJ2-7; TRBD1 might be the D (6 bases). V was trimmed by 5 bases and J by 4 bases, leaving 12 bases between them. The length of the CDR3 is 13 residues. DNA for the CDR3: TGTGCCAGCAGTCCCCTACAGGGTTACGAGCAGTACTTC. This translates into CASSPLQGYEQYF.

V usage is TRBV29-1 and J usage is TRBJ2-1; D not resolved. The V and J ends lost 2 bases and 7 bases respectively, with 6 bases between them. The germline V gene encodes CDR1 SQVTM and CDR2 ANQGSEA. The CDR3 extends over 11 amino acids. The CDR3 DNA follows: TGCAGCGTTGAATTACGGAATGAGCAGTTCTTC. Its protein is CSVELRNEQFF.

The chain has TRBV6-2 or TRBV6-3 and TRBJ2-5, with TRBD2 matching 11 bases. Per germline, CDR1 MNHEY and CDR2 SVGEGT. CDR3 length equals 14 residues. Trimming removed 6 bases from V and 11 bases from J; junction bases left unmatched: 11. The CDR3 spells CASRTSGGTTEQYF. The CDR3 DNA follows: TGTGCCAGCAGAACTAGCGGGGGAACTACAGAGCAGTACTTC.

V usage is TRBV20-1 and J usage is TRBJ2-1; 8 nucleotides line up with TRBD2. The CDR3 is 14 residues long. After removal of 5 bases from V and 6 bases from J, the junction contained 9 bases not matched to a gene. CDR1 and CDR2 (germline): DFQATT, SNEGSKA (reference sequence). CDR3 bases: TGCAGTGCTGGGGTGGGGACTAGAGGCAATGAGCAGTTCTTC. This encodes CSAGVGTRGNEQFF.

The CDR3 coding sequence is TGTGCCAGCAGCTCCGGACAGGGGGTTGGTACGCAGTATTTT. Translating gives CASSSGQGVGTQYF. The chain couples TRBV7-2 to TRBJ2-3; 10 nucleotides match TRBD1. The CDR3 loop spans 14 amino acids. CDR1 SGHTA and CDR2 FQGNSA come from the germline V gene. V was pared by 4 bases and J by 8 bases, with 6 bases of the junction left unmatched.

About this clonotype itself: Just one base apart from a much larger clone, this may be a read error. CDR3 region: CASSLYANYSYTF. The CDR3 nucleotides are TGTGCCAGCAGTTTATATGCTAACTATAGCTACACCTTC. The chain recombines TRBV12-3 or TRBV12-4 with TRBJ1-2; D is uncertain. This CDR3 spans 13 amino acids.

The V and J genes are TRBV7-2 and TRBJ2-4; 8 bases align to TRBD1. The J call may be in error: the DNA end matches TRBJ2-7 better. This CDR3 spans 15 amino acids. CDR1 is SGHTA and CDR2 is FQGNSA in the germline V gene. The DNA for the CDR3 is TGTGCCAGCAGCTCTTTCGGGGGACAGGCCTACGAGCAGTACTTC. It encodes CASSSFGGQAYEQYF.

In its sample, this clonotype was seen a few times. This sequence joins TRBV29-1 and TRBJ2-5, with D possibly matching TRBD2 (6 bases). The CDR3 length is 14 residues. V dropped 3 bases and J dropped 2 bases, with 13 bases sitting between them. Per the germline V gene, CDR1 is SQVTM and CDR2 is ANQGSEA. In DNA, the CDR3 is TGCAGCGTTGACGGCCTAGCGATGCAAGAGACCCAGTACTTC. This encodes CSVDGLAMQETQYF.

This clonotype was found a few times. A much larger clone is a single base away; this may be a read error. The chain carries TRBV7-9 and TRBJ1-2; D ambiguous. Germline CDR1 and CDR2: SEHNR and FQNEAQ (reference sequence). V lost 5 bases, J lost 0 bases, and 7 bases lay in between. CDR3 length equals 13 residues. Here the CDR3 reads CASSPSANYGYTF. The CDR3 DNA reads as TGTGCCAGCAGCCCGTCAGCTAACTATGGCTACACCTTC.

The chain carries TRBV7-9 and TRBJ2-7; D is uncertain. The CDR3 is made up of 11 amino acids. Germline assignment: CDR1 SEHNR and CDR2 FQNEAQ (reference sequence). The V end lost 7 bases, the J end lost 2 bases, and 6 bases lay between the germline ends. As DNA, the CDR3 is TGTGCCAGCACTGGTGCCTACGAGCAGTACTTC. Amino acid sequence: CASTGAYEQYF.

In this sample, this clonotype turned up a few times. The V call is TRBV10-3, the J call TRBJ2-5; no firm D call. Trimming took 5 bases from V and 4 from J, leaving 17 bases between them. Germline lookup yields CDR1 ENHRY and CDR2 SYGVKD. This CDR3 is 15 amino acids long. CDR3 in DNA: TGTGCCATCAGTAAGGACCAGGCGATGGGAGAGACCCAGTACTTC. Amino acid sequence: CAISKDQAMGETQYF.

A note on this clonotype: A read error is possible here, since a much larger clone lies one base away. The chain carries TRBV29-1 and TRBJ1-1; D perhaps matches TRBD1 (6 bases). Per the germline V gene, CDR1 is SQVTM and CDR2 is ANQGSEA. CDR3 length equals 13 residues. The CDR3 sequence is CSVRGGANTKAFF. CDR3 nucleotides: TGCAGCGTACGCGGGGGCGCGAACACTAAAGCTTTCTTT.

This clonotype was seen a few times. This chain joins TRBV24-1 and TRBJ2-5; 11 nucleotides align to TRBD2. Germline V gene data show CDR1 as KGHDR and CDR2 as SFDVKD. This CDR3 is built from 16 residues. The V gene end was trimmed by 0 bases and the J gene end by 1 base; junction bases not matched to a gene: 0. The CDR3 sequence: CATSDLTSGSQETQYF. CDR3 sequence (DNA): TGTGCCACCAGTGATTTGACTAGCGGGAGCCAAGAGACCCAGTACTTC.

The sample holds many counts of this clonotype. V usage is TRBV6-5 and J usage is TRBJ2-7; 14 nucleotides agree with TRBD2. This CDR3 is 16 amino acids long. Germline lookup yields CDR1 MNHEY and CDR2 SVGAGI. Trimming removed 6 bases from V and 3 bases from J; junction bases left unmatched: 7. DNA for the CDR3: TGTGCCAGCAGGGGACTAGCGGGAGATAAAGGCTACGAGCAGTACTTC. Its protein is CASRGLAGDKGYEQYF.

This chain uses TRBV3-1 with TRBJ2-1; 8 bases are a match to TRBD2. Germline CDR1 is LGHDT and CDR2 is YNNKEL (reference sequence). J gave up 9 bases and V 1 base, and 5 bases lay outside the gene matches. This CDR3 is built from 14 residues. CDR3 in DNA: TGTGCCAGCAGCCAAGGACTAGCGCGAAGTGAGCAGTTCTTC. As protein: CASSQGLARSEQFF.